The 15 T cell receptor beta chains below come from one sample, sequenced in a study of early T cells in non-severe SARS-CoV-2 infection. TCRdb re-called the 5' RACE reads through MiXCR, storing one row per CDR3 protein. The sample holds about 67,000 distinct CDR3 sequences, under 14% seen once. Sequencing used whole blood. The receptors originated from an adult who was a healthcare worker with PCR-confirmed SARS-CoV-2 infection or an uninfected control (not recorded which).

In its sample, this clonotype was seen many times. The chain is built from TRBV7-9 and TRBJ2-1; 7 bases are shared with TRBD1. The CDR3 runs to 14 residues. Per germline, CDR1 SEHNR and CDR2 FQNEAQ (reference sequence). Trimming took 5 bases from V and 4 from J; bases not matched to a gene: 5. CDR3 protein: CASSPTGVYNEQFF. CDR3 bases: TGTGCCAGCAGCCCAACAGGGGTGTACAATGAGCAGTTCTTC.

At least ten counts were recorded for this clonotype. V usage is TRBV14 and J usage is TRBJ1-1; 8 nucleotides align to TRBD1. Germline V gene data show CDR1 as SGHDN and CDR2 as FVKESK. V dropped 3 bases and J dropped 2; count of bases not matched to a gene: 8. The CDR3 consists of 16 residues. This CDR3 reads CASSQRTGGANTEAFF. CDR3 sequence (DNA): TGTGCCAGCAGCCAGCGAACAGGGGGTGCCAACACTGAAGCTTTCTTT.

This clonotype was seen a few times. This chain uses TRBV29-1 with TRBJ2-2, with 8 nucleotides matching TRBD1. The CDR3 length is 14 residues. Trimming cost V 8 bases and J 7 bases; bases outside gene matches: 12. Germline values: CDR1 SQVTM, CDR2 ANQGSEA. Written as DNA, the CDR3 is TGCAGCATCGCCGCCCAGGGGGCGATCGGGGAGCTGTTTTTT. Encoded protein: CSIAAQGAIGELFF.

This clonotype appeared many times. The chain couples TRBV6-6 to TRBJ2-7, with 7 positions matching TRBD1. Germline V gene lookup returns CDR1 MNHNY and CDR2 SVGAGI (reference sequence). The CDR3 runs to 15 residues. Trimming cost V 5 bases and J 5 bases; bases outside gene matches: 12. The CDR3 is CASSNTGQAAHEQYF. Here the CDR3 DNA reads TGTGCCAGCAGTAATACCGGACAGGCGGCCCACGAGCAGTACTTC.

The chain employs TRBV6-5 and TRBJ2-5, with 9 nucleotides matching TRBD2. Trimming cost V 2 bases and J 2 bases; bases outside gene matches: 9. CDR1 is MNHEY and CDR2 is SVGAGI in the germline V gene. This CDR3 has 17 residues. CDR3 coding DNA: TGTGCCAGCAGTTACGTGGGCGGGGGGGCTCTTCAAGAGACCCAGTACTTC. Translating it yields CASSYVGGGALQETQYF.

This clonotype was detected ten times or more. The gene calls are TRBV29-1 and TRBJ2-7, with D uncertain. V lost 6 bases to trimming and J lost 3 bases, with 12 bases between them. The germline V gene encodes CDR1 SQVTM and CDR2 ANQGSEA. The CDR3 runs 12 residues. Here the CDR3 DNA reads TGCAGCGTCCAAGGAGATGGCTACGAGCAGTACTTC. Its protein product is CSVQGDGYEQYF.

This clonotype has at least ten counts. The chain is built from TRBV5-6 and TRBJ2-5; 10 nucleotides match TRBD1. Germline CDR1 is SGHDT and CDR2 is YYEEEE. Trimming took 4 bases from V and 9 from J; bases not matched to a gene: 12. CDR3 length: 15 residues. The CDR3 spells CASSIPGQGLRAQYF. CDR3 nucleotide sequence: TGTGCCAGCAGCATCCCGGGACAGGGGCTTCGGGCCCAGTACTTC.

Ten or more counts support this clonotype. This chain joins TRBV5-1 and TRBJ1-1, with D tentatively TRBD1 (6 bases). The V gene lost 4 bases and the J gene lost 5 bases, with 15 bases spanning the gap. Per the germline V gene, CDR1 is SGHRS and CDR2 is YFSETQ. The CDR3 covers 14 residues. The CDR3 DNA reads as TGCGCCAGCAGCCTGGGGGGGGGCTGGACTGAAGCTTTCTTT. Its protein product is CASSLGGGWTEAFF.

The chain carries TRBV11-2 and TRBJ1-6; TRBD1 might be the D (5 bases). Trimming left V 5 bases short and J 7 bases short, with 15 bases between. CDR1 and CDR2 (germline): SGHAT, FQNNGV. This CDR3 has 15 residues. As DNA, the CDR3 is TGTGCCAGCAGCCCTACCAGGGTGGGAAATTCACCCCTCCACTTT. Its translation: CASSPTRVGNSPLHF. Together with reference TRBV11-2 and TRBJ1-6, the CDR3 gives the full variable domain: EAGVAQSPRYKIIEKRQSVAFWCNPISGHATLYWYQQILGQGPKLLIQFQNNGVVDDSQLPKDRFSAERLKGVDSTLKIQPAKLEDSAVYLCASSPTRVGNSPLHFGNGTRLTVT.

This clonotype has a handful of counts. The CDR3 DNA reads TGTGCCAGCAGCAGCGGGACTCCTATTAACACCGGGGAGCTGTTTTTT. This gives the protein CASSSGTPINTGELFF. The V call is TRBV7-3, the J call TRBJ2-2; 7 bases agree with TRBD2. The CDR3 has 16 amino acids. The germline CDR1 and CDR2 sequences are SGHTA and FQGTGA. J was trimmed by 2 bases and V by 5 bases; bases with no gene match: 8.

Ten or more counts support this clonotype. This chain connects TRBV29-1 to TRBJ2-3; D not certain. V lost 8 bases and J lost 5, with 11 bases in between. Germline CDR1 and CDR2: SQVTM and ANQGSEA. The CDR3 has 11 residues. CDR3 amino acids: CSSLGVDTQYF. CDR3 DNA sequence: TGCAGCTCCTTGGGTGTAGATACGCAGTATTTT.

There are a few counts of this clonotype. The J gene is TRBJ2-2, the V gene TRBV12-3 or TRBV12-4, with TRBD1 identical over 7 bases. V shed 6 bases and J 5 bases; nucleotides not matched to a gene: 0. The CDR3 has 12 residues. The CDR3 is CASSRGTGELFF. For the CDR3, the DNA is TGTGCCAGCAGCAGGGGGACCGGGGAGCTGTTTTTT.

This clonotype was found many times. The rearrangement uses TRBV6-2 or TRBV6-3 and TRBJ2-5; D is unresolved. The CDR3 extends over 12 amino acids. The germline V gene encodes CDR1 MNHEY and CDR2 SVGEGT. The V gene lost 2 bases and the J gene lost 4 bases, with 5 bases spanning the gap. DNA of the CDR3: TGTGCCAGCAGTTACGGACGAGAGACCCAGTACTTC. It specifies CASSYGRETQYF.

The chain joins TRBV29-1 to TRBJ2-7, with 12 nucleotides matching TRBD2. The CDR3 runs to 16 residues. Trimming took 5 bases from V and 1 from J; bases not matched to a gene: 9. Germline CDR1 SQVTM, CDR2 ANQGSEA. The CDR3 here is CSVTETSGRTSYEQYF. In nucleotides, the CDR3 is TGCAGCGTTACCGAGACTAGCGGGAGAACTTCCTACGAGCAGTACTTC.

This clonotype showed up many times. V is TRBV30 and J is TRBJ2-5; a weak D match, TRBD1 (5 bases). Germline V CDR1 and CDR2: GTSNPN, SVGIG (reference sequence). V lost 2 bases, J lost 5 bases, and 9 bases lay in between. The CDR3 sequence is 12 residues long. The CDR3 DNA sequence: TGTGCCTGGAGTTCAGGGCCCGAGACCCAGTACTTC. Its translation: CAWSSGPETQYF.